The subject of this entry is one TCR beta chain. This sample was taken from a study of control samples from healthy donors and cancer patients. Measured with immunoSEQ multiplex PCR; TCRdb has only the in-frame clones, and not every one. Here the sample spans 100,000 to 150,000 clones, less than 90% being singletons. The V gene's germline CDR1 is MNHEY and CDR2 SMNVEV (reference sequence). CDR3 length: 15 residues. Trimming removed 2 bases from V and 3 bases from J, with 13 bases in between. Sequencing used blood. This sequence joins TRBV27 and TRBJ1-2; tentative D call: TRBD1 (5 bases). The sequence was collected from a man between 18 and 29 years old in good health. CDR3 residues: CASSLNWGVDYGYTF. The CDR3 DNA follows: TGTGCCAGCAGTTTAAATTGGGGGGTCGACTATGGCTACACCTTC.